This passage covers 30 T cell receptor beta chains from one sample sequenced in a study of STAT5B mutations in CD4+ large granular lymphocyte leukemia. This table comes from immunoSEQ multiplex PCR, and its TCRdb copy is limited to in-frame clones, with some not included. The repertoire has 24,000 or so clones, 74% of them found once; the top ten carry less than 10%. Material for sequencing was CD4+ T cells from blood buffy coats. Every receptor here comes from a human donor in good health.

The rearrangement uses TRBV19 and TRBJ1-4, with D possibly being TRBD1 (5 bases). The V end was cut by 3 bases, the J end by 3 bases, with 8 bases between. Germline V gene data show CDR1 as LNHDA and CDR2 as SQIVND (reference sequence). This CDR3 comprises 14 residues. The CDR3 coding sequence is TGTGCCAGTAGTATGGGGGGATCTAATGAAAAACTGTTTTTT. Protein product: CASSMGGSNEKLFF.

The V and J genes are TRBV7-9 and TRBJ1-6; 7 bases fit TRBD1. The CDR3 runs to 14 residues. Unmatched junction bases numbered 5, after V lost 5 bases and J lost 7 bases. Germline V gene lookup returns CDR1 SEHNR and CDR2 FQNEAQ (reference sequence). This CDR3 reads CASSQGTENSPLHF. Written as DNA, the CDR3 is TGTGCCAGCAGCCAAGGGACAGAAAATTCACCCCTCCACTTT.

The genes are TRBV28 and TRBJ2-1; 10 nucleotides match TRBD2. Trimming removed 7 bases from V and 4 bases from J; junction bases left unmatched: 7. This CDR3 has 15 amino acids. Germline CDR1 and CDR2: MDHEN and SYDVKM. CDR3 in amino acids: CASNLSGGGYNEQFF. Here the CDR3 DNA reads TGTGCCAGCAATCTCAGCGGGGGGGGGTACAATGAGCAGTTCTTC.

The rearrangement joins TRBV4-3 to TRBJ2-1; D is tentatively TRBD1 or TRBD2 (5 bases each). The CDR3 has 17 residues. Trimming took off 4 bases at V and 0 bases at J, with 16 bases between the two ends. Per germline, CDR1 LGHNA and CDR2 YSLEER. The CDR3 region has the DNA TGCGCCAGCAGCCCTTGGGGCACGGGAAGCTCCTACAATGAGCAGTTCTTC. This translates into CASSPWGTGSSYNEQFF.

Here the CDR3 DNA reads TGTGCCAGCAGAAAAGGGGGAGGATTTGCCTACGAGCAGTACTTC. Translation gives CASRKGGGFAYEQYF. The chain employs TRBV5-4 and TRBJ2-7; TRBD1 or TRBD2 may be the D gene (6 bases each). Trimming took off 5 bases at V and 2 bases at J, with 17 bases between the two ends. Germline lookup yields CDR1 SGHNT and CDR2 YYREEE (reference sequence). This CDR3 comprises 15 residues.

The CDR3 sequence is CASSVAGANYGYTF. The DNA for the CDR3 is TGTGCCAGCAGCGTAGCTGGAGCTAACTATGGCTACACCTTC. The rearrangement uses TRBV9 and TRBJ1-2; D remains unclear. V lost 0 bases to trimming and J lost 0 bases, with 6 bases between them. Germline CDR1 and CDR2: SGDLS and YYNGEE. The CDR3 runs 14 residues. The complete variable domain, with remaining parts taken from reference TRBV9 and TRBJ1-2, reads DSGVTQTPKHLITATGQRVTLRCSPRSGDLSVYWYQQSLDQGLQFLIQYYNGEERAKGNILERFSAQQFPDLHSELNLSSLELGDSALYFCASSVAGANYGYTFGSGTRLTVV.

V gene TRBV19 combines with J gene TRBJ2-6, with 10 bases identical to TRBD2. The CDR3 is 16 residues long. From germline, CDR1 is LNHDA and CDR2 SQIVND (reference sequence). Unmatched junction bases numbered 3, after V lost 7 bases and J lost 0 bases. The CDR3 sequence is CASKSSGGSGANVLTF. In DNA, the CDR3 is TGTGCCAGTAAGTCTAGCGGGGGCTCTGGGGCCAACGTCCTGACTTTC. The full variable domain, with the rest looked up from reference TRBV19 and TRBJ2-6, is DGGITQSPKYLFRKEGQNVTLSCEQNLNHDAMYWYRQDPGQGLRLIYYSQIVNDFQKGDIAEGYSVSREKKESFPLTVTSAQKNPTAFYLCASKSSGGSGANVLTFGAGSRLTVL.

The chain has TRBV28 and TRBJ1-5; 10 bases agree with TRBD1. The CDR3 has 15 residues. CDR1 and CDR2 from the germline V gene are MDHEN and SYDVKM. Unmatched junction bases numbered 4, after V lost 3 bases and J lost 5 bases. The CDR3 DNA sequence: TGTGCCAGCAGTTTGGACAGGGGGTTTGATCAGCCCCAGCATTTT. This encodes CASSLDRGFDQPQHF.

V is TRBV29-1 and J is TRBJ2-1; D gene uncertain. The CDR3 spans 13 residues. V was cut by 1 base and J by 5 bases, with 9 bases left in between. Germline V CDR1 and CDR2: SQVTM, ANQGSEA. CDR3 protein: CSVEGDLDNEQFF. The CDR3 DNA reads as TGCAGCGTTGAAGGCGATTTAGACAATGAGCAGTTCTTC.

CDR3 amino acids: CASSPHTAPGELFF. The DNA of the CDR3 is TGTGCCAGCAGTCCGCACACGGCCCCCGGGGAGCTGTTTTTT. The chain has TRBV28 and TRBJ2-2, with D unresolved. The CDR3 extends over 14 amino acids. The V gene lost 5 bases and the J gene lost 6 bases, with 13 bases spanning the gap. CDR1 MDHEN and CDR2 SYDVKM come from the germline V gene.

The chain recombines TRBV15 with TRBJ2-3; D perhaps matches TRBD2 (7 bases). Trimming removed 4 bases at V and 6 bases at J, with 17 bases between. The CDR3 is 15 residues long. CDR1 is LNHNV, CDR2 YYDKDF, per germline (reference sequence). CDR3 sequence reads: CATSTRGGAGDTQYF. DNA for the CDR3: TGTGCCACCAGCACGAGGGGGGGGGCAGGTGATACGCAGTATTTT.

This chain uses TRBV16 with TRBJ1-5; D gene ambiguous. CDR1 KGHSY and CDR2 FQNENV come from the germline V gene. Between the trimmed V and J ends, which lost 3 bases and 5 bases, there was a span of 17 bases. This CDR3 has 16 residues. Written as DNA, the CDR3 is TGTGCCAGCAGCCATTCGGTATGGGGAGCCCATCAGCCCCAGCATTTT. Protein: CASSHSVWGAHQPQHF.

Notes on this clone: Other DNA sequences in this specimen translate into the identical CDR3. This chain uses TRBV7-3 with TRBJ2-6; D unresolved. The V and J ends lost 5 bases and 2 bases respectively, with 4 bases between them. Germline CDR1 is SGHTA and CDR2 is FQGTGA. The CDR3 has 13 amino acids. CDR3 amino acids: CASSAAGANVLTF. In DNA, the CDR3 is TGTGCCAGCAGCGCGGCTGGGGCCAACGTCCTGACTTTC.

The rearrangement uses TRBV5-4 and TRBJ2-5; weak D call: TRBD1 (6 bases). Trimming removed 4 bases from V and 4 bases from J, with 11 bases in between. Germline V gene lookup returns CDR1 SGHNT and CDR2 YYREEE (reference sequence). The CDR3 length is 13 residues. The CDR3 bases are TGTGCCAGCAGCGAAGTCAGGGGAGAGACCCAGTACTTC. It translates to CASSEVRGETQYF.

This chain uses TRBV19 with TRBJ2-1, with a weak D call TRBD1 (6 bases). CDR1 LNHDA and CDR2 SQIVND come from the germline V gene (reference sequence). Trimming removed 7 bases at V and 9 bases at J, with 16 bases between. This CDR3 region has 13 residues. The CDR3 loop reads CASTISGVAEQFF. In nucleotides, the CDR3 is TGTGCCAGTACCATATCAGGGGTTGCTGAGCAGTTCTTC.

J is TRBJ2-1 and V is TRBV28, with 9 bases lining up with TRBD2. The CDR3 runs 13 residues. Germline CDR1 is MDHEN and CDR2 is SYDVKM. The V gene end was trimmed by 5 bases and the J gene end by 11 bases; junction bases not matched to a gene: 7. CDR3 in amino acids: CASSTALAGKQFF. The DNA of the CDR3 is TGTGCCAGCAGTACTGCACTAGCGGGCAAGCAGTTCTTC.

The V and J genes are TRBV7-9 and TRBJ1-6, with TRBD1 identical over 7 bases. The V and J ends lost 5 bases and 10 bases, in that order; junction bases with no gene match: 17. CDR3 length: 17 amino acids. Per the germline V gene, CDR1 is SEHNR and CDR2 is FQNEAQ (reference sequence). In DNA, the CDR3 is TGTGCCAGCAGCCGGCGGACAGGTCCCGGGGTGAGGTCACCCCTCCACTTT. It codes for CASSRRTGPGVRSPLHF.

The V gene is TRBV18, the J gene TRBJ2-7; D possibly corresponds to TRBD2 (5 bases). This CDR3 has 19 residues. V lost 3 bases, J lost 3 bases, and 27 bases lay in between. CDR1 KGHSH and CDR2 LQKENI come from the germline V gene. The CDR3 reads CASSPLVGHLLQRVYEQYV. CDR3 nucleotides: TGTGCCAGCTCACCCCTCGTGGGCCATCTCCTACAGAGGGTCTACGAGCAGTACGTC.

V is TRBV30 and J is TRBJ2-5, with D unclear. V was pared by 1 base and J by 5 bases, with 2 bases between. This CDR3 spans 10 amino acids. The germline gives CDR1 GTSNPN, CDR2 SVGIG (reference sequence). CDR3 region: CAWSGETQYF. DNA for the CDR3: TGTGCCTGGAGTGGGGAGACCCAGTACTTC.

The rearrangement joins TRBV30 to TRBJ1-6; TRBD1 aligns across 11 bases. Trimming took 5 bases from V and 7 from J; bases not matched to a gene: 4. CDR3 length equals 14 residues. Germline V gene data show CDR1 as GTSNPN and CDR2 as SVGIG (reference sequence). CDR3 coding DNA: TGTGCCTGGGAGGACAGGGGGCGGAATTCACCCCTCCACTTT. It specifies CAWEDRGRNSPLHF.

The J gene is TRBJ1-4, the V gene TRBV30; D is ambiguous. Trimming took off 1 base at V and 3 bases at J, with 6 bases between the two ends. Germline V gene data show CDR1 as GTSNPN and CDR2 as SVGIG (reference sequence). CDR3 length equals 13 residues. Here the CDR3 DNA reads TGTGCCTGGAGTGCGAAAGCTAATGAAAAACTGTTTTTT. Translation: CAWSAKANEKLFF.

The chain couples TRBV5-1 to TRBJ2-3; either TRBD1 or TRBD2 may supply D (5 bases each). V lost 4 bases and J 2 bases, leaving 14 bases between the germline ends. This CDR3 is 15 amino acids long. In germline, CDR1 is SGHRS, CDR2 YFSETQ. CDR3 coding DNA: TGCGCCAGCAGCAAGACGGGGCAGGACACAGATACGCAGTATTTT. As protein: CASSKTGQDTDTQYF.

V usage is TRBV10-1 and J usage is TRBJ2-4; D is tentatively TRBD1 or TRBD2 (6 bases each). V lost 2 bases, J lost 9 bases, and 11 bases lay in between. CDR1 and CDR2 (germline): WNHNN, SYGVQD (reference sequence). This CDR3 has 13 amino acids. CDR3 in amino acids: CASSEIGGGIQYF. The DNA of the CDR3 is TGCGCCAGCAGTGAGATCGGGGGCGGCATTCAGTACTTC.

This rearrangement joins TRBV30 to TRBJ1-2; D perhaps matches TRBD1 (5 bases). Germline V gene data show CDR1 as GTSNPN and CDR2 as SVGIG (reference sequence). V lost 0 bases to trimming and J lost 6 bases, with 14 bases between them. The CDR3 extends over 14 amino acids. The CDR3 DNA follows: TGTGCCTGGAGTGTGGCTCTTGGGACCGATGGCTACACCTTC. This codes for CAWSVALGTDGYTF.

This clone was picked up a small number of times. V is TRBV7-9 and J is TRBJ1-5; 8 nucleotides match TRBD1. Germline V CDR1 and CDR2: SEHNR, FQNEAQ (reference sequence). After removal of 4 bases from V and 1 base from J, the junction contained 12 bases not matched to a gene. CDR3 length: 18 amino acids. The CDR3 region has the DNA TGTGCCAGCAGCTCAGTCGTGACAGGGGCGCGGAGCAATCAGCCCCAGCATTTT. Amino acid sequence: CASSSVVTGARSNQPQHF.

This chain joins TRBV28 and TRBJ1-2; D gene unclear. V gave up 0 bases and J gave up 4 bases, with 6 bases separating them. CDR1 is MDHEN, CDR2 SYDVKM, per germline. This CDR3 is 13 amino acids long. The CDR3 DNA sequence: TGTGCCAGCAGTTTATGGGAGCCCTATGGCTACACCTTC. Protein product: CASSLWEPYGYTF.

This clone has a handful of counts. The rearrangement links TRBV10-3 to TRBJ1-5; D gene unclear. Trimming cost V 0 bases and J 5 bases, with 5 bases left between them. The CDR3 is 13 residues long. CDR1 and CDR2 from the germline V gene are ENHRY and SYGVKD. The CDR3 loop is CAISESADQPQHF. CDR3 in DNA: TGTGCCATCAGTGAGTCCGCTGATCAGCCCCAGCATTTT.

The chain couples TRBV7-2 to TRBJ2-1; no reliable D call. Germline CDR1 is SGHTA and CDR2 is FQGNSA. V was pared by 1 base and J by 7 bases, with 5 bases between. This CDR3 region has 12 residues. This chain's CDR3 is CASSLGTNEQFF. As DNA, the CDR3 is TGTGCCAGCAGCTTAGGAACAAATGAGCAGTTCTTC.

The rearrangement links TRBV19 to TRBJ1-5; no clear D gene. The CDR3 length is 13 residues. CDR1 is LNHDA and CDR2 is SQIVND in the germline V gene (reference sequence). V lost 7 bases and J lost 4, with 11 bases in between. This CDR3 reads CASNPGRNQPQHF. As DNA, the CDR3 is TGTGCCAGTAACCCCGGGAGAAATCAGCCCCAGCATTTT.

The chain combines TRBV27 with TRBJ1-2, with D possibly matching TRBD1 (6 bases). The CDR3 has 15 amino acids. Germline V gene sequence: CDR1 MNHEY, CDR2 SMNVEV (reference sequence). The V end was cut by 5 bases, the J end by 5 bases, with 18 bases between. The CDR3 DNA reads TGTGCCAGCAGTCCGTCCCTGGACAGAATTTATGGCTACACCTTC. Amino acid sequence: CASSPSLDRIYGYTF.